These 24 T cell receptor beta chains originate from one sample sequenced in a study of blood T cells in healthy people across ages. With a J-beta primer mix and a sample-barcoded 5' primer, a second PCR ran roughly 6 to 12 cycles. TCRdb recomputed calls from the 5' RACE reads with MiXCR, one row per CDR3 protein. The profile shows around 1,500,000 distinct CDR3 sequences, around two fifths of them singletons. Source material: blood. These receptors came from a woman younger than 35 in good health.

This clonotype showed up just once. The V gene is TRBV30, the J gene TRBJ1-5; D is perhaps TRBD1 (5 bases). Trimming removed 2 bases at V and 6 bases at J, with 11 bases between. Germline values: CDR1 GTSNPN, CDR2 SVGIG (reference sequence). There are 13 residues in the CDR3. The CDR3 loop is CAWSMTETQPQHF. In DNA form, the CDR3 reads TGTGCCTGGAGTATGACAGAGACTCAGCCCCAGCATTTT.

As concerns this clonotype: A much larger clone differs from this one at a single base, so this may be a read error. CDR3: CATSEGPSGHAGRPYNEQFF. Here the CDR3 DNA reads TGTGCCACCAGTGAAGGTCCTAGCGGGCATGCTGGTCGTCCCTACAATGAGCAGTTCTTC. The chain combines TRBV24-1 with TRBJ2-1, with TRBD2 identical over 8 bases. There are 20 residues in the CDR3. Germline V gene data show CDR1 as KGHDR and CDR2 as SFDVKD. V lost 4 bases to trimming and J lost 2 bases; unmatched junction nucleotides: 18.

The chain uses TRBV27 and TRBJ2-1, with 9 positions matching TRBD1. The junction had 9 bases not matched to a gene; V was cut back by 3 bases and J by 3 bases. Germline assignment: CDR1 MNHEY and CDR2 SMNVEV (reference sequence). CDR3 length equals 17 residues. CDR3 sequence (DNA): TGTGCCAGCAGTTTGGCAAGACAGGGGGGAAACTACAATGAGCAGTTCTTC. Protein: CASSLARQGGNYNEQFF.

The genes are TRBV25-1 and TRBJ1-3, with D uncertain. V gave up 1 base and J gave up 4 bases, with 8 bases separating them. Germline V gene sequence: CDR1 MGHDK, CDR2 SYGVNS. CDR3 length: 14 amino acids. The CDR3 reads CASSEWASGNTIYF. As DNA, the CDR3 is TGTGCCAGCAGTGAATGGGCATCCGGAAACACCATATATTTT.

The chain recombines TRBV7-9 with TRBJ2-5; 10 nucleotides agree with TRBD1. The V gene's germline CDR1 is SEHNR and CDR2 FQNEAQ (reference sequence). With 7 bases clipped from V and 4 bases from J, the junction kept 3 bases outside the gene matches. CDR3 length: 13 residues. This CDR3 is CASTRDRGETQYF. The DNA of the CDR3 is TGTGCCAGCACCCGGGACAGGGGAGAGACCCAGTACTTC. Using reference TRBV7-9 and TRBJ2-5 for the parts outside the CDR3, the full variable domain is DTGVSQNPRHKITKRGQNVTFRCDPISEHNRLYWYRQTLGQGPEFLTYFQNEAQLEKSRLLSDRFSAERPKGSFSTLEIQRTEQGDSAMYLCASTRDRGETQYFGPGTRLLVL.

The chain is built from TRBV7-7 and TRBJ1-1, with 7 bases lining up with TRBD1. The CDR3 runs to 13 residues. Germline CDR1 and CDR2: SSHAT and FNYEAQ (reference sequence). Unmatched junction bases numbered 4, after V lost 6 bases and J lost 3 bases. The CDR3 here is CASRATGDTEAFF. In DNA form, the CDR3 reads TGTGCCAGCAGAGCAACAGGGGACACTGAAGCTTTCTTT.

This chain links TRBV27 with TRBJ2-2; D call uncertain. The V gene's germline CDR1 is MNHEY and CDR2 SMNVEV (reference sequence). Trimming shortened V by 7 bases and J by 8 bases, and 8 bases separated the two germline ends. The CDR3 is made up of 11 amino acids. CDR3 sequence (DNA): TGTGCCAGCACAACGACTGGGGAGCTGTTTTTT. This gives the protein CASTTTGELFF.

This clonotype came up many times. The chain uses TRBV25-1 and TRBJ1-1; D is perhaps TRBD1 (6 bases). Germline CDR1 is MGHDK and CDR2 is SYGVNS. V gave up 3 bases and J gave up 4 bases, with 12 bases separating them. This CDR3 is 14 amino acids long. In nucleotides, the CDR3 is TGTGCCAGCAGTGAGCAAGGGGGGTCCACTGAAGCTTTCTTT. Translated: CASSEQGGSTEAFF.

DNA for the CDR3: TGCGCCAGCAGCCAAGCTGTTCGGGTCACCAACCCTATCTTTGAAGCTTTCTTT. Translated: CASSQAVRVTNPIFEAFF. This sequence joins TRBV4-1 and TRBJ1-1; D call uncertain. The CDR3 sequence is 18 residues long. Germline V gives CDR1 MGHRA, CDR2 YSYEKL. V lost 1 base and J 7 bases, leaving 25 bases between the germline ends.

Comments on this clonotype: At one end, the junction sequence differs from germline, possibly due to a read error. The chain carries TRBV6-1 and TRBJ2-2; D is unclear. Germline CDR1 and CDR2: MNHNS and SASEGT. The CDR3 length is 13 residues. The CDR3 sequence: CVSSEASLPELFF. The DNA of the CDR3 is TGTGTCAGCAGTGAAGCGTCCCTCCCCGAGCTGTTTTTT.

The chain couples TRBV6-6 to TRBJ2-5; the match to TRBD2 covers 7 bases. Germline V CDR1 and CDR2: MNHNY, SVGAGI (reference sequence). This CDR3 comprises 14 residues. Trimming removed 4 bases from V and 4 bases from J; junction bases left unmatched: 6. The CDR3 region is CASSFREVAETQYF. The CDR3 DNA reads as TGTGCCAGCAGTTTCCGGGAGGTTGCAGAGACCCAGTACTTC.

This chain connects TRBV12-3 or TRBV12-4 to TRBJ2-6; no reliable D call. The length of the CDR3 is 15 residues. V lost 7 bases to trimming and J lost 2 bases, with 12 bases between them. CDR3 in DNA: TGTGCCAGCAAGTTTGCACGGGCTGGGGCCAACGTCCTGACTTTC. Protein: CASKFARAGANVLTF.

Only a few counts were recorded for this clonotype. This chain connects TRBV5-1 to TRBJ2-7; 8 positions agree with TRBD2. The length of the CDR3 is 15 residues. After removal of 4 bases from V and 2 bases from J, the junction contained 8 bases not matched to a gene. Germline V lookup: CDR1 SGHRS, CDR2 YFSETQ. The CDR3 region is CASSSSGTNPYEQYF. CDR3 bases: TGCGCCAGCAGCAGTAGCGGGACGAACCCCTACGAGCAGTACTTC.

The chain is built from TRBV29-1 and TRBJ2-7; 7 bases agree with TRBD1. The CDR3 covers 17 residues. The germline V gene encodes CDR1 SQVTM and CDR2 ANQGSEA. V was clipped by 2 bases and J by 5 bases; unmatched bases: 18. The CDR3: CSVELGMETGYLDEQYF. DNA of the CDR3: TGCAGCGTTGAACTCGGGATGGAGACAGGGTACTTAGACGAGCAGTACTTC.

This rearrangement joins TRBV3-1 to TRBJ2-5, with 10 bases identical to TRBD2. The CDR3 contains 16 residues. The germline gives CDR1 LGHDT, CDR2 YNNKEL (reference sequence). The trim removed 0 bases at V and 4 bases at J, leaving 5 bases unmatched. CDR3 sequence reads: CASSQDPSGSTETQYF. As DNA, the CDR3 is TGTGCCAGCAGCCAAGATCCTAGCGGGAGTACAGAGACCCAGTACTTC.

The chain has TRBV6-5 and TRBJ1-2; possibly TRBD1 for D (5 bases). Germline V gives CDR1 MNHEY, CDR2 SVGAGI. The V gene lost 2 bases and the J gene lost 6 bases, with 19 bases spanning the gap. The CDR3 totals 16 residues. The CDR3 protein is CASSYDLGGASNGYTF. DNA for the CDR3: TGTGCCAGCAGTTACGATTTAGGAGGGGCAAGTAATGGCTACACCTTC.

The rearrangement links TRBV28 to TRBJ1-2, with D perhaps TRBD1 (6 bases). The germline V gene encodes CDR1 MDHEN and CDR2 SYDVKM. The CDR3 is 15 amino acids. The V end lost 5 bases, the J end lost 5 bases, and 18 bases lay between the germline ends. The CDR3 sequence is CASSPGPWGLYGYTF. The CDR3 DNA is TGTGCCAGCAGTCCCGGACCGTGGGGGCTATATGGCTACACCTTC.

This clonotype was counted once. This chain joins TRBV20-1 and TRBJ2-7; 7 bases match TRBD2. Gene TRBJ2-5 matches the end of the DNA better, so the J call may be wrong. The CDR3 contains 12 residues. In germline, CDR1 is DFQATT, CDR2 SNEGSKA (reference sequence). CDR3 in DNA: TGCAGTGCCGCGACTAGCCGCGAGACCCAGTACTTC. Its translation is CSAATSRETQYF.

The chain combines TRBV5-5 with TRBJ2-5; D might be TRBD1 (6 bases). V lost 0 bases, J lost 3 bases, and 12 bases lay in between. The CDR3 length is 15 residues. Germline V gives CDR1 SGHKS, CDR2 YYEKEE (reference sequence). CDR3 nucleotide sequence: TGTGCCAGCAGCTTGGCCGGGGCAGGGGAAGAGACCCAGTACTTC. Its translation: CASSLAGAGEETQYF.

This clonotype was seen more than once but under ten times. The rearrangement uses TRBV7-2 and TRBJ2-1, with no clear D. The CDR3 has 15 amino acids. Germline V gives CDR1 SGHTA, CDR2 FQGNSA. The germline V and J ends were trimmed by 5 bases and 0 bases, with 11 bases remaining between them. In DNA, the CDR3 is TGTGCCAGCAGCCGATCCGGCCCCTCCTACAATGAGCAGTTCTTC. It translates to CASSRSGPSYNEQFF.

This clonotype was counted a few times. The genes are TRBV12-3 or TRBV12-4 and TRBJ2-2, with D tentatively TRBD2 (5 bases). This CDR3 has 14 amino acids. V gave up 7 bases and J gave up 1 base, with 10 bases separating them. Here the CDR3 reads CASTLARNTGELFF. The CDR3 DNA reads as TGTGCCAGCACTCTAGCCCGGAACACCGGGGAGCTGTTTTTT.

This chain links TRBV6-6 with TRBJ2-1; 15 bases fit TRBD2. Gene TRBJ2-7 matches the end of the DNA better, so the J call may be wrong. Germline V lookup: CDR1 MNHNY, CDR2 SVGAGI (reference sequence). The CDR3 length is 15 residues. CDR3 loop: CASSKGTSGRYEQYF. CDR3 bases: TGTGCCAGCAGTAAGGGGACTAGCGGGAGGTACGAGCAGTACTTC.

This clonotype has more than one count but fewer than ten. This chain uses TRBV4-2 with TRBJ1-4; 9 nucleotides align to TRBD1. J lost 8 bases, V lost 0 bases, and 4 bases had no gene match. Germline-derived CDR1 and CDR2 are LGHNA and YNFKEQ. CDR3 length: 15 residues. CDR3 amino acids: CASSQDTGGFEKLFF. The CDR3 nucleotides read TGTGCCAGCAGCCAAGATACAGGGGGCTTCGAAAAACTGTTTTTT.

The chain is built from TRBV4-1 and TRBJ2-5; D call uncertain. Germline values: CDR1 MGHRA, CDR2 YSYEKL. Trimming cost V 4 bases and J 2 bases, with 8 bases left between them. This CDR3 is 13 amino acids long. The CDR3 DNA reads TGCGCCAGCAGCCTACAAACACAAGAGACCCAGTACTTC. It yields the protein CASSLQTQETQYF.